The clone carrying this T cell receptor (beta chain) was detected once. Profiling relied on immunoSEQ multiplex PCR, and the TCRdb table lists in-frame clones only, not all of them. The sample holds several thousand clones, 85% to 90% seen once. Germline CDR1 SGHRS, CDR2 YFSETQ. The CDR3 length is 12 residues. V lost 2 bases, J lost 4 bases, and 5 bases lay in between. This sample was taken from a study of T cells in localized non-small cell lung cancer. The specimen was peripheral blood, collected before any cancer treatment. The sequence came from an older female donor with stage II squamous cell lung carcinoma. V usage is TRBV5-1 and J usage is TRBJ2-3; D remains ambiguous. CDR3 region: CASSLKPDTQYF. CDR3 DNA sequence: TGCGCCAGCAGCTTAAAGCCAGATACGCAGTATTTT. The entire variable domain, with the rest obtained from reference TRBV5-1 and TRBJ2-3, is as follows: KAGVTQTPRYLIKTRGQQVTLSCSPISGHRSVSWYQQTPGQGLQFLFEYFSETQRNKGNFPGRFSGRQFSNSRSEMNVSTLELGDSALYLCASSLKPDTQYFGPGTRLTVL.